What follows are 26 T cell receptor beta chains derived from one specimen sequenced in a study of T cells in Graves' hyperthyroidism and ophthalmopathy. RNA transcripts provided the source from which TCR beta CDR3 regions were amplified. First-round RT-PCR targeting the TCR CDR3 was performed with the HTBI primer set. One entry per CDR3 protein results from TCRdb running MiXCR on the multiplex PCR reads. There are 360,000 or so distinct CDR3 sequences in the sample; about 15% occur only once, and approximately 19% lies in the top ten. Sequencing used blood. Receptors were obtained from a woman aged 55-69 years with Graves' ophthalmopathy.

CDR3 DNA: TGCAGTGCTAGCCGTACCCAGGGGGGGGGCACAGATACGCAGTATTTT. Its translation is CSASRTQGGGTDTQYF. The chain is built from TRBV20-1 and TRBJ2-3; D possibly uses TRBD1 or TRBD2 (7 bases each). The V and J ends lost 3 bases and 1 base respectively, with 17 bases between them. Germline values: CDR1 DFQATT, CDR2 SNEGSKA (reference sequence). This CDR3 has 16 residues.

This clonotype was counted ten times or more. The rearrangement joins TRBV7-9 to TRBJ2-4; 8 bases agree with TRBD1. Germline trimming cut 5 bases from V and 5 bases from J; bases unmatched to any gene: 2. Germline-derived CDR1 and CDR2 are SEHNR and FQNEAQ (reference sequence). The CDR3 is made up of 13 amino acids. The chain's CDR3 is CASSPDRENIQYF. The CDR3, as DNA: TGTGCCAGCAGCCCGGACAGGGAAAACATTCAGTACTTC.

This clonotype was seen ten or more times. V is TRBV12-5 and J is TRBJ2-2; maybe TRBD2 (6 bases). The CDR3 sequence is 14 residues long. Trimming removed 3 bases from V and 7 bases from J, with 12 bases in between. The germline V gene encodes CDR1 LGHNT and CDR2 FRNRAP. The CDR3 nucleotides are TGTGCTAGTGGTTTAAGTCGGGGGAGCGGGGAGCTGTTTTTT. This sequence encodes CASGLSRGSGELFF. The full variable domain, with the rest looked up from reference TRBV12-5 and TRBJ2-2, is DARVTQTPRHKVTEMGQEVTMRCQPILGHNTVFWYRQTMMQGLELLAYFRNRAPLDDSGMPKDRFSAEMPDATLATLKIQPSEPRDSAVYFCASGLSRGSGELFFGEGSRLTVL.

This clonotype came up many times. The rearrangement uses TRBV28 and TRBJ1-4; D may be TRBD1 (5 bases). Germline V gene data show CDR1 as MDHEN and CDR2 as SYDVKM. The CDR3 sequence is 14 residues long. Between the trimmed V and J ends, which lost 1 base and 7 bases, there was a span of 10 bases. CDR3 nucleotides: TGTGCCAGCAGTTTATCAGGGTTTGCTGAAAAACTGTTTTTT. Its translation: CASSLSGFAEKLFF.

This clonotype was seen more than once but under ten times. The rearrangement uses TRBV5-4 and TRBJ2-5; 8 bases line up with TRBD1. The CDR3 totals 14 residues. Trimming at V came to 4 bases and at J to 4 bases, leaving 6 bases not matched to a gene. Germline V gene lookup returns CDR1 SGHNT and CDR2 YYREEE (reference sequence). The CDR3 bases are TGTGCCAGCAGCGCCGGGACAGGAATAGAGACCCAGTACTTC. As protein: CASSAGTGIETQYF.

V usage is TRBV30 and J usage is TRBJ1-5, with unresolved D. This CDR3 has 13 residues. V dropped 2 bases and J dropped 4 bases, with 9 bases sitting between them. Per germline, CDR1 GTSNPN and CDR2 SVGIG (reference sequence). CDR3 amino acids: CAWSLHGNQPQHF. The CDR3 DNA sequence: TGTGCCTGGAGTCTACACGGAAATCAGCCCCAGCATTTT. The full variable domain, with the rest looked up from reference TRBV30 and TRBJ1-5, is SQTIHQWPATLVQPVGSPLSLECTVEGTSNPNLYWYRQAAGRGLQLLFYSVGIGQISSEVPQNLSASRPQDRQFILSSKKLLLSDSGFYLCAWSLHGNQPQHFGDGTRLSIL.

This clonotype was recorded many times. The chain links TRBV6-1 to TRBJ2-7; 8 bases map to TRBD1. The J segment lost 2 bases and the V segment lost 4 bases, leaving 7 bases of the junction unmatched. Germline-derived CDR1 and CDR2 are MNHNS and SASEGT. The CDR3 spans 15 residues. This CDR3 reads CASSVGQGVAYEQYF. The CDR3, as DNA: TGTGCCAGCAGTGTAGGACAGGGCGTTGCCTACGAGCAGTACTTC.

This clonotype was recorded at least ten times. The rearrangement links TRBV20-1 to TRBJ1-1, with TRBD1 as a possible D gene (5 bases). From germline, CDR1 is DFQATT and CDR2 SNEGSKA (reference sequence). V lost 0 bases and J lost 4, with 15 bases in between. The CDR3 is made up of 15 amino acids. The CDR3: CSARDQGRRGTEAFF. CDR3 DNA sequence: TGCAGTGCTAGAGATCAGGGCAGGCGGGGCACTGAAGCTTTCTTT.

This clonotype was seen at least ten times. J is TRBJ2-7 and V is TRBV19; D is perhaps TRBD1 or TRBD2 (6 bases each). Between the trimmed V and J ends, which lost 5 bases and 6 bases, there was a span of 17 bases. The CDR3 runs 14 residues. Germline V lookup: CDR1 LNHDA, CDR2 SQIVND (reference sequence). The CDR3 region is CASSHTGATGEQYF. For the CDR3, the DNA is TGTGCCAGTAGTCACACGGGGGCGACGGGCGAGCAGTACTTC.

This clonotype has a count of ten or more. Here the CDR3 reads CASSSLPTGVNTEAFF. DNA of the CDR3: TGCGCCAGCAGCTCACTCCCTACAGGGGTGAACACTGAAGCTTTCTTT. This chain connects TRBV5-1 to TRBJ1-1; 7 bases are shared with TRBD1. The CDR3 loop spans 16 amino acids. Germline V gene lookup returns CDR1 SGHRS and CDR2 YFSETQ. The ends lost 3 bases at V and 0 bases at J; junction bases unmatched: 8. Full variable domain (outside the CDR3, taken from reference TRBV5-1 and TRBJ1-1): KAGVTQTPRYLIKTRGQQVTLSCSPISGHRSVSWYQQTPGQGLQFLFEYFSETQRNKGNFPGRFSGRQFSNSRSEMNVSTLELGDSALYLCASSSLPTGVNTEAFFGQGTRLTVV.

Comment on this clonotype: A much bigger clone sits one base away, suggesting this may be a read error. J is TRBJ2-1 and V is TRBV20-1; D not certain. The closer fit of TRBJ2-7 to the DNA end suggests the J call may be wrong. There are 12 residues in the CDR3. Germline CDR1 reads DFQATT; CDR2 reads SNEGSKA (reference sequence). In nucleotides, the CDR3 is TGCAGTGCCTTGTCCTGGAACAATGAGCAGTACTTC. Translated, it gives CSALSWNNEQYF.

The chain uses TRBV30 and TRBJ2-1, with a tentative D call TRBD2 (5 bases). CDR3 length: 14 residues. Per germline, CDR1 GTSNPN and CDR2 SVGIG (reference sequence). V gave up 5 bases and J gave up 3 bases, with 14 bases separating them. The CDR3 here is CAWGGPTLYNEQFF. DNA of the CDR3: TGTGCCTGGGGAGGACCGACCCTCTACAATGAGCAGTTCTTC.

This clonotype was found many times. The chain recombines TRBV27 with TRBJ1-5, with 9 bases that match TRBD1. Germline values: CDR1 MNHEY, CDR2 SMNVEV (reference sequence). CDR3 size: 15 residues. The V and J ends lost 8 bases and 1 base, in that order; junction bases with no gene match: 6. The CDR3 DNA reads TGTGCCAGCCATGAGGGACAGGGAAGCAATCAGCCCCAGCATTTT. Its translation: CASHEGQGSNQPQHF.

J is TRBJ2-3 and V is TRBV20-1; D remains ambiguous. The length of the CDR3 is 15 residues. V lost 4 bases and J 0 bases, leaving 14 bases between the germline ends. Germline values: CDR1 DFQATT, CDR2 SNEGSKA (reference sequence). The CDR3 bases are TGCAGTGCTACTAACTTAGCAGTTAGCACAGATACGCAGTATTTT. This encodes CSATNLAVSTDTQYF.

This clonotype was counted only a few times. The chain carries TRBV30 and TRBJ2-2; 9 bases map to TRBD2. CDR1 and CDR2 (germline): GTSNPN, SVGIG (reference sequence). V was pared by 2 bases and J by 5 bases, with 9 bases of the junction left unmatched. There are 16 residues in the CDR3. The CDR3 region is CAWSSRSGRGTGELFF. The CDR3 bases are TGTGCCTGGAGTTCCCGTAGCGGGAGAGGAACCGGGGAGCTGTTTTTT.

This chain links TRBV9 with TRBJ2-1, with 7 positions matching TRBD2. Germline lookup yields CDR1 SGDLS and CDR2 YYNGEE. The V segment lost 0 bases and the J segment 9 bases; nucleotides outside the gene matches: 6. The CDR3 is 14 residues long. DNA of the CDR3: TGTGCCAGCAGCGTAGTGGCGGGAGCGGGTGAGCAGTTCTTC. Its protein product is CASSVVAGAGEQFF.

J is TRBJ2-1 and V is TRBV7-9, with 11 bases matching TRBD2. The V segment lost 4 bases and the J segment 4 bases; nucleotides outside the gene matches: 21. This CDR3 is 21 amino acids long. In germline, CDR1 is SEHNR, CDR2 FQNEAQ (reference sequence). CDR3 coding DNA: TGTGCCAGCAGCTACCCTACCGGGACTAGCGGCCTAAAGGGGGTATACAATGAGCAGTTCTTC. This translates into CASSYPTGTSGLKGVYNEQFF.

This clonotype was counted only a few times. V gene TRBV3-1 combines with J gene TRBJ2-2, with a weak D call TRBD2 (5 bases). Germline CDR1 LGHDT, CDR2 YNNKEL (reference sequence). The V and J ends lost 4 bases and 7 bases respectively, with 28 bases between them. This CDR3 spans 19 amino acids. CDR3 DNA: TGTGCCAGCAGCCTTCTCCGGGCTTCTCGGCGGAGACGGGGCGGGGAGCTGTTTTTT. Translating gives CASSLLRASRRRRGGELFF.

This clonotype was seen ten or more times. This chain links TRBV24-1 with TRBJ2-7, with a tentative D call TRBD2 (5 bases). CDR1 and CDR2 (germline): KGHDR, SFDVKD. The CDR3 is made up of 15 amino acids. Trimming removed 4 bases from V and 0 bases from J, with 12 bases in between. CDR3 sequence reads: CATSDADGNSYEQYF. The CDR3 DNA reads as TGTGCCACCAGTGACGCTGACGGGAACTCCTACGAGCAGTACTTC.

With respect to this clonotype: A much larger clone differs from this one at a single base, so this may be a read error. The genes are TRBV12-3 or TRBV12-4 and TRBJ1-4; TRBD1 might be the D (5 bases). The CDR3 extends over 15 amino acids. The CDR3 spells CASRAPGTPNEILFF. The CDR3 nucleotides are TGTGCCAGCAGAGCACCCGGGACCCCTAATGAAATACTGTTTTTT.

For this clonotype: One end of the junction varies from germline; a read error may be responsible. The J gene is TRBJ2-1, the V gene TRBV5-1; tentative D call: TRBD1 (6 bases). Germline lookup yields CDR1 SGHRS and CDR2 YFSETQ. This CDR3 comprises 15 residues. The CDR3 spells CASSLAGTLYNEQLF. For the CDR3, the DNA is TGCGCCAGCAGCCTCGCCGGGACACTCTACAATGAGCAGCTCTTC.

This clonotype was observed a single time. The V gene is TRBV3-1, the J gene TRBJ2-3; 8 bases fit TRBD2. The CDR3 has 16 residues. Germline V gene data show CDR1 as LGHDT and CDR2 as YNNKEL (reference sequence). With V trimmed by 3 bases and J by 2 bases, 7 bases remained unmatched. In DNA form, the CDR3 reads TGTGCCAGCAGCCAGGTACTAGCGGATACCACAGATACGCAGTATTTT. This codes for CASSQVLADTTDTQYF.

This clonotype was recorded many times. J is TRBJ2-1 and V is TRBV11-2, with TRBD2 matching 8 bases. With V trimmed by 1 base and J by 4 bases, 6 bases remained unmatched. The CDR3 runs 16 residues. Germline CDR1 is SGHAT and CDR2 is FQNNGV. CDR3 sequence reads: CASSLAPGLVYNEQFF. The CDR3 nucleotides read TGTGCCAGCAGCTTAGCTCCGGGACTAGTGTACAATGAGCAGTTCTTC.

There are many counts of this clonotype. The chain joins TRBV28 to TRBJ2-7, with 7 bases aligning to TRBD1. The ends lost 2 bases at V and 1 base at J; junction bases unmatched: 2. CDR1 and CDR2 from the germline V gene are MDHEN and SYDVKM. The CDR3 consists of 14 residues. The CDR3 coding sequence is TGTGCCAGCAGTTTAGCGGACAGGTCCTACGAGCAGTACTTC. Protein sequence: CASSLADRSYEQYF.

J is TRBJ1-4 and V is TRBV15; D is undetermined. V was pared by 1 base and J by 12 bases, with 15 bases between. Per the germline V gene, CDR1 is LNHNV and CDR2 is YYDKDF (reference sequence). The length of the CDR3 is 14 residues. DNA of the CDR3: TGTGCCACCAGCAGAGGCCCACAATTCGAGGAACTGTTTTTT. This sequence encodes CATSRGPQFEELFF.

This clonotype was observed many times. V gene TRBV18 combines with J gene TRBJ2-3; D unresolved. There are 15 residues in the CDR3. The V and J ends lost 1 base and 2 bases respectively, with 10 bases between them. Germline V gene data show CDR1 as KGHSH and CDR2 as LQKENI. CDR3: CASSPQGLLTDTQYF. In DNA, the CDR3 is TGTGCCAGCTCACCACAGGGTCTCCTCACAGATACGCAGTATTTT.